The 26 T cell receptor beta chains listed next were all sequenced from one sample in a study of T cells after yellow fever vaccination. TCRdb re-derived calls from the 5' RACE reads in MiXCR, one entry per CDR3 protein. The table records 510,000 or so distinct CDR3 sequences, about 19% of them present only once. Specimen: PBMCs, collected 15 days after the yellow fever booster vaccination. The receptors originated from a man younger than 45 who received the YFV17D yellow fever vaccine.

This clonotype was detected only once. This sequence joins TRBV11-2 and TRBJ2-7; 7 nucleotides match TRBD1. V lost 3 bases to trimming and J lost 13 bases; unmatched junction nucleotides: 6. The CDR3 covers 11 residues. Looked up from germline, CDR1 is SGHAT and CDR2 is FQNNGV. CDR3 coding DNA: TGTGCCAGCAGCTTTCGTACAGGGGTATACTTC. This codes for CASSFRTGVYF.

This CDR3 reads CSARAGGVYEQYF. The CDR3, as DNA: TGCAGTGCTAGAGCGGGAGGAGTCTACGAGCAGTACTTC. This rearrangement joins TRBV20-1 to TRBJ2-7; TRBD2 matches 7 bases. The CDR3 totals 13 residues. V was pared by 1 base and J by 3 bases, with 3 bases of the junction left unmatched. Germline CDR1 DFQATT, CDR2 SNEGSKA (reference sequence).

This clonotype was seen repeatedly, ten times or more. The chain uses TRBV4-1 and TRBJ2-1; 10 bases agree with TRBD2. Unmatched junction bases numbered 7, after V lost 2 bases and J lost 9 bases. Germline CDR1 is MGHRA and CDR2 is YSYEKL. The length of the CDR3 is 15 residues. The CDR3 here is CASSQRLAGEFEQFF. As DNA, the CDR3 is TGCGCCAGCAGCCAACGCCTAGCGGGAGAGTTTGAGCAGTTCTTC.

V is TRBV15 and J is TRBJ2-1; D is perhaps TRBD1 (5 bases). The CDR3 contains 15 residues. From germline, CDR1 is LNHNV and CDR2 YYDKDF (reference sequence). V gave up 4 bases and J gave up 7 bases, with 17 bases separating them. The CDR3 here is CATSTRGSWLNEQFF. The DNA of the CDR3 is TGTGCCACCAGCACTAGGGGTAGTTGGTTGAATGAGCAGTTCTTC.

In DNA form, the CDR3 reads TGTGCCAGCAGCTGGCAGTTCTTC. This gives the protein CASSWQFF. This chain joins TRBV14 and TRBJ2-1; D is unclear. CDR1 is SGHDN and CDR2 is FVKESK in the germline V gene. V was shortened by 5 bases and J by 12 bases, with 2 bases between the two germline ends. The CDR3 extends over 8 amino acids.

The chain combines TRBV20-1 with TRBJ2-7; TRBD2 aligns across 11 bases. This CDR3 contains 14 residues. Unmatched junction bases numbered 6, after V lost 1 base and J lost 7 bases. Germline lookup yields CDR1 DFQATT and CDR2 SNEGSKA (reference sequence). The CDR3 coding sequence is TGCAGTGCTAGAGTTATAGCGGGAGGGGGTGAGCAGTACTTC. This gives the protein CSARVIAGGGEQYF.

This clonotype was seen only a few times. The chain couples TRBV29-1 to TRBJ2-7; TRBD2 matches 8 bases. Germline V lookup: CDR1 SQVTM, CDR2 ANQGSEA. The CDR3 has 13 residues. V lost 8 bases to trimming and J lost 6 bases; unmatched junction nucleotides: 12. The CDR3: CSFRTSTSLEQYF. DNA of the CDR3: TGCAGCTTCCGGACTAGCACTAGCCTCGAGCAGTACTTC.

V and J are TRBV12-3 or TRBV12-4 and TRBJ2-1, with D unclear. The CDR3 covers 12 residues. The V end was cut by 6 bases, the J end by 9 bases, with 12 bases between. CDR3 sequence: CASSQVRAEQFF. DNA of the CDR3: TGTGCCAGCAGCCAAGTCCGGGCTGAGCAGTTCTTC.

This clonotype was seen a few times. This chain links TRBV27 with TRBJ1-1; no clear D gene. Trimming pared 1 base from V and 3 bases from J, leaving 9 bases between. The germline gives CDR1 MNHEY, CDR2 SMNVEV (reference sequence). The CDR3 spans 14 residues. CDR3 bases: TGTGCCAGCAGTTTATGGGGTAGCGACACTGAAGCTTTCTTT. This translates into CASSLWGSDTEAFF.

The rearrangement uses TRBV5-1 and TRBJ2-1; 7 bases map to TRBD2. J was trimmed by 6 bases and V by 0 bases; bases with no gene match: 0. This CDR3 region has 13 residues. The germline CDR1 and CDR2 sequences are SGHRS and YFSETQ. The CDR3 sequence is CASSLASGNEQFF. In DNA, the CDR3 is TGCGCCAGCAGCTTGGCTAGCGGCAATGAGCAGTTCTTC.

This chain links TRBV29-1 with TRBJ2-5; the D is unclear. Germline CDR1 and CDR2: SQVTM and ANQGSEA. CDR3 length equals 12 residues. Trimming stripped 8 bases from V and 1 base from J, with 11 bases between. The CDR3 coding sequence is TGCAGCTACTTCTCTGGCCAAGAGACCCAGTACTTC. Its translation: CSYFSGQETQYF.

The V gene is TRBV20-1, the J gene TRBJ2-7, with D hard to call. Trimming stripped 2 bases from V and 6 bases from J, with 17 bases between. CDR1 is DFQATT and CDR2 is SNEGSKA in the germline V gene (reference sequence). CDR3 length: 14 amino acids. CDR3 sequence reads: CSARTPGGSGEQYF. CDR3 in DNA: TGCAGTGCTAGAACACCAGGTGGGTCCGGCGAGCAGTACTTC.

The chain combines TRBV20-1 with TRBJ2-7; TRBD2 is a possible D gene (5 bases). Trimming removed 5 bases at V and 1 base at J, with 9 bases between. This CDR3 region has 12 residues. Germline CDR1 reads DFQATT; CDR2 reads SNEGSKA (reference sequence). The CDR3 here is CSAPDLSYEQYF. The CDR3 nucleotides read TGCAGTGCTCCGGACTTGTCCTACGAGCAGTACTTC.

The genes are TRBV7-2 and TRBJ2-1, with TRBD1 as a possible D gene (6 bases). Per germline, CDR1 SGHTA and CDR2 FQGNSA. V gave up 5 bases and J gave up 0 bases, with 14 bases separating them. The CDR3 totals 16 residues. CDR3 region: CASSPRQAVSYNEQFF. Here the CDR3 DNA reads TGTGCCAGCAGCCCCCGACAGGCTGTCTCCTACAATGAGCAGTTCTTC.

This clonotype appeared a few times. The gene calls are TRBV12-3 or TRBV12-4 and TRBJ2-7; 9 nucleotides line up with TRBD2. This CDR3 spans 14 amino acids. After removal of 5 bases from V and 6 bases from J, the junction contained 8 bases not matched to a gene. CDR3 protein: CASSPGLAPGEQYF. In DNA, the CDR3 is TGTGCCAGCAGTCCGGGACTAGCCCCTGGCGAGCAGTACTTC.

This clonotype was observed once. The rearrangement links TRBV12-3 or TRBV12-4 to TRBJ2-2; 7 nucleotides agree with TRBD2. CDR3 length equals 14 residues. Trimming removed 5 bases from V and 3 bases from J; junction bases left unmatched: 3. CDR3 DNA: TGTGCCAGCAGTGTTCTAGCGGACACCGGGGAGCTGTTTTTT. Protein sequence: CASSVLADTGELFF.

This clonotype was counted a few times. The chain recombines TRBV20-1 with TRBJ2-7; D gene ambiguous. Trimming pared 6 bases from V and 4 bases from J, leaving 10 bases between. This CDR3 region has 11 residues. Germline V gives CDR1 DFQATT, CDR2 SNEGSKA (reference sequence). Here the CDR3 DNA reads TGCAGTGCCGACGACCGATACGAGCAGTACTTC. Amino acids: CSADDRYEQYF.

The CDR3 loop reads CASTRDRVANYGYTF. CDR3 sequence (DNA): TGTGCCAGCACCAGAGACAGGGTAGCTAACTATGGCTACACCTTC. V is TRBV5-6 and J is TRBJ1-2; 7 bases are shared with TRBD1. V shed 6 bases and J 0 bases; nucleotides not matched to a gene: 8. The CDR3 runs 15 residues. Germline V gene sequence: CDR1 SGHDT, CDR2 YYEEEE.

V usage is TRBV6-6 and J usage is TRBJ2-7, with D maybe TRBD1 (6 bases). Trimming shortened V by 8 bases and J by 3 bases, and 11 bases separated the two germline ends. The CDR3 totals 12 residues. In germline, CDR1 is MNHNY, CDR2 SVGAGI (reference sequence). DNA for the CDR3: TGTGCCAGCTTCGACAGGAACTACGAGCAGTACTTC. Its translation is CASFDRNYEQYF.

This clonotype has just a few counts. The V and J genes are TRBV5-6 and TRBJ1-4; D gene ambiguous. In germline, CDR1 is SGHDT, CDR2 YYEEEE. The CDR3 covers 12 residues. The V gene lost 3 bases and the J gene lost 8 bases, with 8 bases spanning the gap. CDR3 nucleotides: TGTGCCAGCAGCTCCGGAGGGGAAAAACTGTTTTTT. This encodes CASSSGGEKLFF.

CDR3 sequence reads: CATMPSGDYNEQFF. The CDR3 DNA follows: TGTGCCACCATGCCTAGCGGAGATTACAATGAGCAGTTCTTC. The gene calls are TRBV24-1 and TRBJ2-1, with TRBD2 matching over 7 bases. The V gene's germline CDR1 is KGHDR and CDR2 SFDVKD. J lost 4 bases, V lost 8 bases, and 7 bases had no gene match. The CDR3 length is 14 residues.

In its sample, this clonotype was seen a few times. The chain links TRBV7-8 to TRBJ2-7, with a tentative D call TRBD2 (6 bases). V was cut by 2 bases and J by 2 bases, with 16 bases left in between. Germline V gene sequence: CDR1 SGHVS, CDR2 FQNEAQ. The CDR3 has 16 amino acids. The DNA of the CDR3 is TGTGCCAGCAGCTTACTATCGGGAGAAGAGGCCTACGAGCAGTACTTC. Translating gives CASSLLSGEEAYEQYF.

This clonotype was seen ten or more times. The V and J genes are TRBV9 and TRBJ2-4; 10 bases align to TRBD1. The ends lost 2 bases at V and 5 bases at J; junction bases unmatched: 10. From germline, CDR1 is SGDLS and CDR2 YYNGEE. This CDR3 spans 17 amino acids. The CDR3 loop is CASSVAAGTGVQNIQYF. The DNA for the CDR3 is TGTGCCAGCAGCGTCGCCGCCGGGACAGGGGTGCAAAACATTCAGTACTTC.

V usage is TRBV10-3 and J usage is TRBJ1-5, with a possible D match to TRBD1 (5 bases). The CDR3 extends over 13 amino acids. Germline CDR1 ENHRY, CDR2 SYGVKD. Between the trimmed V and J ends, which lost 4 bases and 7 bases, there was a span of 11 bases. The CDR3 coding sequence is TGTGCCATCAGTGGACAGCCGGAACAGCCCCAGCATTTT. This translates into CAISGQPEQPQHF.

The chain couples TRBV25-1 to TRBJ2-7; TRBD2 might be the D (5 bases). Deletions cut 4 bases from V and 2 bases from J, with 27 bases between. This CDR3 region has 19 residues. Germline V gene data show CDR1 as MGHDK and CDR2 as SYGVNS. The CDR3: CASSASGLLGKRAPYEQYF. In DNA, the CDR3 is TGTGCCAGCAGTGCCTCTGGGTTGTTAGGGAAGAGGGCTCCCTACGAGCAGTACTTC.

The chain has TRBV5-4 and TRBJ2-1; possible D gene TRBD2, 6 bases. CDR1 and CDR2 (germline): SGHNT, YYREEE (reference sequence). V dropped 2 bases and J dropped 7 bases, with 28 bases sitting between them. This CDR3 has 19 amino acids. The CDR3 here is CASSFSSLRGSGLRNEQFF. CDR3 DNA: TGTGCCAGCAGCTTTTCGTCTCTAAGGGGTAGCGGCCTCCGTAATGAGCAGTTCTTC.